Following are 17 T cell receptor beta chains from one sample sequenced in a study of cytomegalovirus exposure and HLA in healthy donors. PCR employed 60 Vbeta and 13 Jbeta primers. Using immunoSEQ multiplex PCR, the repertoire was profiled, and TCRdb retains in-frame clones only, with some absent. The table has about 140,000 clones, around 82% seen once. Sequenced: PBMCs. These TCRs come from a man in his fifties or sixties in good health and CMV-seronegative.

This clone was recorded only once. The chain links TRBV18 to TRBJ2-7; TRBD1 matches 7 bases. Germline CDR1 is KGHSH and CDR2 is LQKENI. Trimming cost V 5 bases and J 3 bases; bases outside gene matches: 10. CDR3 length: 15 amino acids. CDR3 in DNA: TGTGCCAGCTCATCCCGGGACAGTGGCCTCTACGAGCAGTACTTC. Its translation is CASSSRDSGLYEQYF. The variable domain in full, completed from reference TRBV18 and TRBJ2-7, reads NAGVMQNPRHLVRRRGQEARLRCSPMKGHSHVYWYRQLPEEGLKFMVYLQKENIIDESGMPKERFSAEFPKEGPSILRIQQVVRGDSAAYFCASSSRDSGLYEQYFGPGTRLTVT.

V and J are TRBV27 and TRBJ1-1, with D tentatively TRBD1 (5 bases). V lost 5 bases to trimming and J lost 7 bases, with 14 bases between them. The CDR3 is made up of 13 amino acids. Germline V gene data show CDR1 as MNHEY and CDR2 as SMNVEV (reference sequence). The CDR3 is CASSLGGASEAFF. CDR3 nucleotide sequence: TGTGCCAGCAGTCTGGGAGGGGCAAGTGAAGCTTTCTTT.

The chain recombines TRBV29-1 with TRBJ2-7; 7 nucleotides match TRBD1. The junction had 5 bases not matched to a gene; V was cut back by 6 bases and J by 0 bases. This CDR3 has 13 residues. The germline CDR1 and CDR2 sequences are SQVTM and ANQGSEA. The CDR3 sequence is CSVGQPYSYEQYF. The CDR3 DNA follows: TGCAGCGTGGGACAGCCGTACTCCTACGAGCAGTACTTC.

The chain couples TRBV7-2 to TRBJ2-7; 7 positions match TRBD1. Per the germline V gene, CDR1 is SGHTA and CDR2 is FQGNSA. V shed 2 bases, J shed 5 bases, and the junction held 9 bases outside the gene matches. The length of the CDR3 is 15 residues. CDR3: CASSLPRDREDEQYF. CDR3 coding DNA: TGTGCCAGCAGCTTACCCCGAGACAGGGAAGACGAGCAGTACTTC.

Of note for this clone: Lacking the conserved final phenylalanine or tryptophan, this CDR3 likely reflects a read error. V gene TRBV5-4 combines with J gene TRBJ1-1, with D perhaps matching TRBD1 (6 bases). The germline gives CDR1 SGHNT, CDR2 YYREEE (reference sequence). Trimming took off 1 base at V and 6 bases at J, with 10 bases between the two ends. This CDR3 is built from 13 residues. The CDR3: CASSLRGASEAFL. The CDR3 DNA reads TGTGCCAGCAGCTTGCGGGGGGCATCTGAAGCTTTCCTT.

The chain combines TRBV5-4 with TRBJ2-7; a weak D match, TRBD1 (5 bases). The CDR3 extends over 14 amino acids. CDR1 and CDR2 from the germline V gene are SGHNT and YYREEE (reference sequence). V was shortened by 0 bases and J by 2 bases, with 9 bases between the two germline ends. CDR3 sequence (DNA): TGTGCCAGCAGCTTGGATTACAGGACCTACGAGCAGTACTTC. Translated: CASSLDYRTYEQYF.

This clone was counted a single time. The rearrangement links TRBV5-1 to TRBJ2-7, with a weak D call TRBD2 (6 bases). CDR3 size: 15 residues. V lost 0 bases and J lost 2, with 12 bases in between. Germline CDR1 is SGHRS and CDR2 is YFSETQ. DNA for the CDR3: TGCGCCAGCAGCTTGGGCCCTGGAGGGACCTACGAGCAGTACTTC. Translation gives CASSLGPGGTYEQYF.

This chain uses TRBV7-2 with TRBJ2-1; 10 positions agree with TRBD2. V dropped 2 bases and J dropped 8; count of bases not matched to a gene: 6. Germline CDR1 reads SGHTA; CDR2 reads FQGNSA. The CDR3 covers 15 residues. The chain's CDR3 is CASSLSGLASYEQFF. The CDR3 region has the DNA TGTGCCAGCAGCTTATCGGGACTAGCGTCCTATGAGCAGTTCTTC.

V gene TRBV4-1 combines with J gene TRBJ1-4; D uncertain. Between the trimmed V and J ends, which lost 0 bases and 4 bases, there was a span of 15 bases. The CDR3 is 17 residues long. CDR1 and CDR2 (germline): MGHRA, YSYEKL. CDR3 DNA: TGCGCCAGCAGCCAAGATTGGGCCGGAACGCTTAATGAAAAACTGTTTTTT. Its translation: CASSQDWAGTLNEKLFF.

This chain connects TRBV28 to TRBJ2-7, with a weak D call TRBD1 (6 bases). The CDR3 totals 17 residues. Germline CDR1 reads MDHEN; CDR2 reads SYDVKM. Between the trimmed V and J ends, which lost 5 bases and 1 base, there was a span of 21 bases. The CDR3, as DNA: TGTGCCAGCAGTACCCTCATCGACAGGCGTCTTTCCTACGAGCAGTACTTC. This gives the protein CASSTLIDRRLSYEQYF.

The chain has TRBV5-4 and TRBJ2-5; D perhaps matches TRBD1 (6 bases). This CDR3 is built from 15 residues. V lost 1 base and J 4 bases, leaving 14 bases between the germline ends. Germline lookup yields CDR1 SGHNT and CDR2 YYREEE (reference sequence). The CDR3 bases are TGTGCCAGCAGCTTGAGGGGGTTACAGTCAGAGACCCAGTACTTC. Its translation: CASSLRGLQSETQYF.

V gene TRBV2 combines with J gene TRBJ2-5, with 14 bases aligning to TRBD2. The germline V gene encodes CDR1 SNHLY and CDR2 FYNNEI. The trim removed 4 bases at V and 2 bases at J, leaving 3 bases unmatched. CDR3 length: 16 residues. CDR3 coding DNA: TGTGCCAGCAGTGTAGGGACTAGCGGGAGACAAGAGACCCAGTACTTC. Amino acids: CASSVGTSGRQETQYF. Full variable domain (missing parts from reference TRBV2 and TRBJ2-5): EPEVTQTPSHQVTQMGQEVILRCVPISNHLYFYWYRQILGQKVEFLVSFYNNEISEKSEIFDDQFSVERPDGSNFTLKIRSTKLEDSAMYFCASSVGTSGRQETQYFGPGTRLLVL.

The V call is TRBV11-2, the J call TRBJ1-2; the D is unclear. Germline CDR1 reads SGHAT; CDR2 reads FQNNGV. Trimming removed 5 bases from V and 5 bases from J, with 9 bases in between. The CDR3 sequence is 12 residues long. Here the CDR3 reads CASSPQAYGYTF. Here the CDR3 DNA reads TGTGCCAGCAGCCCGCAGGCGTATGGCTACACCTTC.

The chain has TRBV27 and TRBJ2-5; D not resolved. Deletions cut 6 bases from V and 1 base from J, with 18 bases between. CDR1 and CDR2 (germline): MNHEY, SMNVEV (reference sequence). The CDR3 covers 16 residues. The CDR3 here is CASRGYGRLTQETQYF. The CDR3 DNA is TGTGCCAGCAGGGGTTACGGCAGGCTTACCCAAGAGACCCAGTACTTC.

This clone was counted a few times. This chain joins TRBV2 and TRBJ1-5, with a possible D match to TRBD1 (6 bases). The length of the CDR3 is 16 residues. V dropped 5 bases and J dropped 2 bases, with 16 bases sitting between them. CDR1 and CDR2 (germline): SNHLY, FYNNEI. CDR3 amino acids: CASSTLLQGGNQPQHF. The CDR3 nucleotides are TGTGCCAGCAGTACCCTCCTACAGGGCGGCAATCAGCCCCAGCATTTT.

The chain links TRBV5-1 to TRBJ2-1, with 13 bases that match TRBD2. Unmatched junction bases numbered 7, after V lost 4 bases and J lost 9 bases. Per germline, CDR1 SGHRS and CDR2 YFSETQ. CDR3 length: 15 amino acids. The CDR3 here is CASSLELAGGGEQFF. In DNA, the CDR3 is TGCGCCAGCAGCCTAGAACTAGCGGGAGGGGGTGAGCAGTTCTTC. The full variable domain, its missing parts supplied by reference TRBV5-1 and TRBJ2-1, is KAGVTQTPRYLIKTRGQQVTLSCSPISGHRSVSWYQQTPGQGLQFLFEYFSETQRNKGNFPGRFSGRQFSNSRSEMNVSTLELGDSALYLCASSLELAGGGEQFFGPGTRLTVL.

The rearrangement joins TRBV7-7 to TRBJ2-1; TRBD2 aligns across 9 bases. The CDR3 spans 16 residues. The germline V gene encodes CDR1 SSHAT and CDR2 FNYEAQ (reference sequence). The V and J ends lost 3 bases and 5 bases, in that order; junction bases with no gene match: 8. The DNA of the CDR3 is TGTGCCAGCAGCTTGGGCGGGGGGGCTTCGGACAATGAGCAGTTCTTC. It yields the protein CASSLGGGASDNEQFF.